The 20 T cell receptor beta chains listed next were all sequenced from one sample in a study of T cell responses to AZD1222 COVID-19 vaccine. Here immunoSEQ multiplex PCR was the method, and the copy in TCRdb shows in-frame clones only, minus some. The repertoire consists of 150,000 to 200,000 clones, with approximately 90% occurring once and the leading ten covering less than 1.3%. The input for sequencing was peripheral blood, taken 28 days after the second AZD1222 dose. The receptor set was obtained from an adult who received the AZD1222 COVID-19 vaccine.

This clone occurred once. The sample has other DNA sequences that encode this CDR3 too. The chain uses TRBV5-1 and TRBJ1-1; D gene unclear. CDR1 SGHRS and CDR2 YFSETQ come from the germline V gene. Trimming shortened V by 0 bases and J by 7 bases, and 7 bases separated the two germline ends. CDR3 length: 12 residues. CDR3: CASSLGRGEAFF. Here the CDR3 DNA reads TGCGCCAGCAGCTTGGGTCGGGGTGAAGCTTTCTTT.

The chain links TRBV10-2 to TRBJ1-5; no definite D call. Germline values: CDR1 WSHSY, CDR2 SAAADI. Trimming stripped 0 bases from V and 1 base from J, with 13 bases between. This CDR3 spans 17 amino acids. CDR3 residues: CASSESRRAMSNQPQHF. CDR3 bases: TGCGCCAGCAGTGAGTCGAGGCGGGCGATGAGCAATCAGCCCCAGCATTTT.

The chain employs TRBV9 and TRBJ1-1, with 9 bases aligning to TRBD1. Germline assignment: CDR1 SGDLS and CDR2 YYNGEE. The length of the CDR3 is 14 residues. The V gene end was trimmed by 4 bases and the J gene end by 6 bases; junction bases not matched to a gene: 7. CDR3 loop: CASSFGQGISEAFF. The DNA of the CDR3 is TGTGCCAGCAGCTTTGGACAGGGGATATCTGAAGCTTTCTTT.

This chain links TRBV3-1 (or the pseudogene TRBV3-2) with TRBJ1-2; 9 bases match TRBD1. With V trimmed by 4 bases and J by 4 bases, 4 bases remained unmatched. The CDR3 runs 14 residues. Germline values: CDR1 LGHDT, CDR2 YNNKEL (reference sequence). CDR3 region: CASSPDRGGYGYTF. The CDR3 nucleotides read TGTGCCAGCAGCCCTGACAGGGGGGGCTATGGCTACACCTTC.

The sample holds one count of this clone. The V gene is TRBV4-1, the J gene TRBJ1-2; 9 positions agree with TRBD1. J lost 3 bases, V lost 3 bases, and 8 bases had no gene match. CDR1 and CDR2 from the germline V gene are MGHRA and YSYEKL. The CDR3 is 16 amino acids. CDR3 sequence: CASSHTTGGNDYGYTF. The CDR3 coding sequence is TGCGCCAGCAGCCACACAACAGGGGGCAATGACTATGGCTACACCTTC.

The rearrangement uses TRBV5-4 and TRBJ1-2; 8 bases agree with TRBD1. The CDR3 has 14 amino acids. Germline V CDR1 and CDR2: SGHNT, YYREEE (reference sequence). The trim removed 4 bases at V and 2 bases at J, leaving 4 bases unmatched. The CDR3 DNA is TGTGCCAGCAGCCGGACAGGGCGGAACTATGGCTACACCTTC. Residues: CASSRTGRNYGYTF.

This chain connects TRBV7-9 to TRBJ2-7; 7 nucleotides agree with TRBD1. CDR3 length: 14 amino acids. V lost 7 bases and J lost 3; bases outside the gene matches: 9. The V gene's germline CDR1 is SEHNR and CDR2 FQNEAQ (reference sequence). CDR3 nucleotides: TGTGCCAGCACCCTTACAGGGGCTGTCTACGAGCAGTACTTC. Amino acid sequence: CASTLTGAVYEQYF.

The J gene is TRBJ2-7, the V gene TRBV3-1 (or the pseudogene TRBV3-2), with 8 bases matching TRBD2. Germline assignment: CDR1 LGHDT and CDR2 YNNKEL (reference sequence). CDR3 length equals 15 residues. After removal of 1 base from V and 4 bases from J, the junction contained 6 bases not matched to a gene. The CDR3 DNA is TGTGCCAGCAGCCAAGGGCTAGCGGGCCGGTACGAGCAGTACTTC. Its translation: CASSQGLAGRYEQYF.

The chain joins TRBV19 to TRBJ1-5; D is undetermined. This CDR3 is built from 13 residues. CDR1 is LNHDA, CDR2 SQIVND, per germline (reference sequence). Trimming left V 5 bases short and J 5 bases short, with 10 bases between. CDR3 DNA: TGTGCCAGTAGTCAGACCCGAGATCAGCCCCAGCATTTT. This sequence encodes CASSQTRDQPQHF.

This chain links TRBV27 with TRBJ1-6, with D tentatively TRBD1 (5 bases). V shed 4 bases and J shed 2 bases, with 15 bases lying between them. The CDR3 is 17 amino acids. Germline CDR1 and CDR2: MNHEY and SMNVEV (reference sequence). The CDR3 here is CASSSRGGFPYNSPLHF. DNA for the CDR3: TGTGCCAGCAGTTCCCGCGGGGGGTTTCCCTATAATTCACCCCTCCACTTT.

This clone appeared a few times. The genes are TRBV6-9 and TRBJ2-6, with unresolved D. The V end was cut by 4 bases, the J end by 4 bases, with 11 bases between. Germline V gene sequence: CDR1 MNHGY, CDR2 SVAAGI. This CDR3 contains 15 residues. CDR3: CASSSSVAGANVLTF. The CDR3 DNA reads TGTGCCAGCAGTTCCTCCGTCGCGGGGGCCAACGTCCTGACTTTC.

The chain is built from TRBV6-5 and TRBJ1-1; D possibly corresponds to TRBD1 (6 bases). The CDR3 extends over 12 amino acids. The V end was cut by 0 bases, the J end by 8 bases, with 7 bases between. CDR1 is MNHEY and CDR2 is SVGAGI in the germline V gene. The CDR3: CASSYSGGEAFF. For the CDR3, the DNA is TGTGCCAGCAGTTACTCCGGGGGCGAAGCTTTCTTT.

V and J are TRBV5-1 and TRBJ2-1; TRBD2 matches 8 bases. The germline V gene has CDR1 SGHRS and CDR2 YFSETQ. The CDR3 runs 16 residues. V shed 0 bases and J 3 bases; nucleotides not matched to a gene: 5. The CDR3 region has the DNA TGCGCCAGCAGCTTGGAGGCGGGGGGCTTCTACAATGAGCAGTTCTTC. Its translation: CASSLEAGGFYNEQFF.

The CDR3 is CASSLAWETQYF. CDR3 DNA sequence: TGCGCCAGCAGCTTGGCCTGGGAGACCCAGTACTTC. The rearrangement links TRBV5-1 to TRBJ2-5, with no clear D. With 0 bases removed from V and 5 bases from J, the gap between germline ends came to 5 bases. CDR1 is SGHRS and CDR2 is YFSETQ in the germline V gene. The CDR3 runs 12 residues.

J is TRBJ2-5 and V is TRBV29-1; D is undetermined. The CDR3 spans 10 residues. The germline V gene has CDR1 SQVTM and CDR2 ANQGSEA. V was pared by 6 bases and J by 2 bases, with 4 bases between. CDR3 sequence: CSVGQETQYF. As DNA, the CDR3 is TGCAGCGTCGGGCAAGAGACCCAGTACTTC. Filled out from reference TRBV29-1 and TRBJ2-5, the complete variable domain reads SAVISQKPSRDICQRGTSLTIQCQVDSQVTMMFWYRQQPGQSLTLIATANQGSEATYESGFVIDKFPISRPNLTFSTLTVSNMSPEDSSIYLCSVGQETQYFGPGTRLLVL.

The rearrangement joins TRBV18 to TRBJ1-2, with D unclear. Per germline, CDR1 KGHSH and CDR2 LQKENI. V lost 6 bases to trimming and J lost 4 bases, with 6 bases between them. The length of the CDR3 is 11 residues. The CDR3 reads CASSSVYGYTF. CDR3 coding DNA: TGTGCCAGCTCGTCAGTCTATGGCTACACCTTC.

The table lists this clone with a count of one. The chain is built from TRBV18 and TRBJ1-1; possible D gene TRBD1, 6 bases. The germline V and J ends were trimmed by 6 bases and 0 bases, with 14 bases remaining between them. The CDR3 is 15 amino acids. Per germline, CDR1 KGHSH and CDR2 LQKENI. CDR3 coding DNA: TGTGCCAGCTCGCCGGACAGTTTCATGAACACTGAAGCTTTCTTT. This gives the protein CASSPDSFMNTEAFF.

The chain links TRBV19 to TRBJ1-2, with 9 bases that match TRBD1. Per the germline V gene, CDR1 is LNHDA and CDR2 is SQIVND (reference sequence). The CDR3 covers 14 residues. V lost 4 bases to trimming and J lost 8 bases; unmatched junction nucleotides: 8. The CDR3 spells CASSRGQGQGGYTF. The CDR3 coding sequence is TGTGCCAGTAGTAGGGGACAGGGCCAAGGAGGCTACACCTTC.

For this clone: This sample includes further DNA sequences coding for the same CDR3. The rearrangement links TRBV18 to TRBJ2-5; D is unclear. V lost 3 bases to trimming and J lost 5 bases, with 4 bases between them. CDR1 and CDR2 from the germline V gene are KGHSH and LQKENI. This CDR3 is 11 amino acids long. CDR3 in amino acids: CASSPAETQYF. CDR3 coding DNA: TGTGCCAGCTCACCGGCGGAGACCCAGTACTTC.

This rearrangement joins TRBV2 to TRBJ1-5, with 9 bases that match TRBD1. CDR1 is SNHLY, CDR2 FYNNEI, per germline. V shed 7 bases and J 6 bases; nucleotides not matched to a gene: 10. The CDR3 spans 15 residues. CDR3 DNA sequence: TGTGCCAGCACCACGGGACAGGGAAGGAGTCAGCCCCAGCATTTT. Encoded protein: CASTTGQGRSQPQHF.